Below, one T cell receptor (beta chain) is given with its context. This clone has more than one count but fewer than ten. No cognate antigen has been identified for it. It has no much larger one-base neighbor in the sample; base qualities were not kept. Each donor gave one peripheral blood draw, approximately 100 mL on average, collected into heparinised tubes. Using a panel that included CD45RO, CCR7, CD25, CD127, CD95 and CD27, naive, central memory, regulatory and stem cell-like memory CD4+ T cells were sorted on a BD FACSAria II. All sorted populations exceeded 98% purity. PBMCs were isolated right away by Lymphoprep density gradient centrifugation and were stained directly, without culture. Samples were stained and sorted in pairs, with one healthy donor and one patient per experiment, so that batch effects were minimized. This sample was included in a study of beta chain features in type 1 diabetes (dated by TCRdb to the late 2010s). With respect to the entire study: Mean age, gender distribution, total cell number and subset yield did not differ between patients and healthy donors. A total of roughly 100 million sorted cells were examined across all samples, and RNA yield correlated strongly with the number of cells per subset. In the study, recently diagnosed type 1 diabetes patients and matched healthy donors were compared on the TCRB repertoires of their sorted circulating CD4+ T cell subsets. Whereas all 30 or so donors provided naive and central memory subsets, regulatory and stem cell-like memory subsets were isolated from just 8 patients and about eight healthy donors.

V sheds 3 bases and J sheds 7 bases, leaving 13 bases between their ends. The CDR3 has 14 amino acids, counting the end cysteine and phenylalanine. Left in the record is the CDR3 DNA by itself, 42 bases read in frame from the first base. CDR1 and CDR2 were assigned from the germline V gene (reference sequence) as LNHDA and SQIVND. All of the isolated RNA was reverse transcribed with the High Capacity cDNA Reverse Transcription Kit, so expressed TCRB transcripts were sequenced. Deep immunoSEQ sequencing was performed on naive, central memory and regulatory T cell samples, with an average of roughly 4 million total reads per sample. Sorted cells were lysed in RLT buffer, and RNA was extracted using DNase-treated RNeasy Micro or Mini kits according to cell number. Each cell subset was processed on its own to prevent cross-contamination, while patient and healthy donor samples were processed together. TCRB sequences were amplified from cDNA with the immunoSEQ multiplex PCR, producing 87-bp fragments spanning the CDR3 region. Sequencing of the amplicons was done on the Illumina HiSeq platform. In the paper's pipeline: PCR bias was computationally corrected using synthetic template baselines, reads within Hamming distance 2 were collapsed, and singletons that could not be merged were discarded. Reads were aligned against IMGT so that V, D and J genes, CDR3 length and insertions or deletions at six rearrangement sites could be assigned. Clonotype counts were normalized to sorted cell number within each subset before computing true diversity and Gini coefficients with the tcR R package. The overlap coefficient, calculated on TCRB nucleotide sequences, was used to measure repertoire sharing. TCRdb mirrors the immuneACCESS table, restricted to in-frame sequences. Some clones are absent from its copies; in checked studies, under half trace to an unresolved V gene, and the reason for the others is unknown. The V and J calls and clone size are taken from that table; D and trimming were inferred from the DNA. Counted in this sample were some 150,000 clones; more than 9.5% of them appeared once. The biggest ten clones account for about 2.1% of the sample.

General study outcomes and caveats: Because the HLA sub-analyses included only small numbers of individuals, any influence of HLA type on TCRB rearrangement was left unresolved. PCR might favor shorter templates, but patient and control samples were amplified and corrected together, so any skew would affect both groups equally. A moderate but significant shortening of TCRB CDR3 length was observed in type 1 diabetes patients in all four CD4+ subsets. Fewer insertions and more nucleotide deletions at VDJ recombination sites were observed in patients with type 1 diabetes, implying thymic rearrangement abnormalities. Because cDNA was sequenced instead of genomic DNA, highly expressing activated cells could be over-represented, though the groups showed no difference in activation or CD3 levels. The naive, central memory and regulatory TCRB repertoires appeared to resemble one another more closely among patients than among healthy donors.

The clonotype was recovered from a man aged 18-30 years in good health. Here the chain combines TRBV19 and TRBJ2-1, with no reliable assignment of the D segment. Sequenced sample: central memory CD4+ T cells from blood. The nucleotide sequence is TGTGCCAGTAGTATGGCGGTAAGAGGTAATGAGCAGTTCTTC. It codes for CASSMAVRGNEQFF.